A selection of T cell receptor beta chains follows, all from one sample in a study of identical twins. Each CDR3 protein gets one entry after TCRdb re-called the 5' RACE reads with MiXCR. The sample lists some 590,000 distinct CDR3 sequences; 9.6% were seen once. These data are also associated with another study on yellow fever vaccine responses in identical twins.

The sample taken for sequencing was PBMCs. The receptors originated from a young woman in good health. The CDR3 runs from the conserved cysteine through the conserved F or W. D genes are given only for firm matches. Some rows mark clone size as missing; the rest say once, few, many or name a class of expanded clone.

j_gene | d_gene | abundance | v_gene | CDR3aa | CDR3nt
TRBJ2-1 | TRBD1 | - | TRBV24-1 | CATSRTGEDEQFF | TGTGCCACCAGCCGGACAGGGGAGGATGAGCAGTTCTTC
TRBJ2-7 | - | - | TRBV28 | CASSLRLLGSYEQYF | TGTGCCAGCAGTTTACGACTCCTTGGCTCCTACGAGCAGTACTTC
TRBJ2-7 | - | many | TRBV3-1 | CASSYAQGYEQYF | TGTGCCAGCAGCTACGCACAGGGTTACGAGCAGTACTTC
TRBJ2-3 | - | - | TRBV2 | CASIGLRTDTQYF | TGTGCCAGCATTGGGTTAAGAACAGATACGCAGTATTTT
TRBJ2-4 | TRBD2 | many | TRBV6-2/TRBV6-3 | CASSPSGGNIQYF | TGTGCCAGCAGCCCTAGCGGGGGGAACATTCAGTACTTC
TRBJ1-5 | TRBD1 | - | TRBV23-1 | CASSGDRGDQPQHF | TGCGCCAGCAGCGGGGACAGGGGGGACCAGCCCCAGCATTTT
TRBJ2-1 | - | - | TRBV9 | CASSVAPGVDEQFF | TGTGCCAGCAGCGTAGCTCCGGGGGTCGACGAGCAGTTCTTC
TRBJ2-3 | - | few | TRBV12-3/TRBV12-4 | CASIGEGNTDTQYF | TGTGCCAGCATCGGAGAAGGGAACACAGATACGCAGTATTTT
TRBJ2-5 | TRBD1 | few | TRBV5-6 | CASSLNRQGLAETQYF | TGTGCCAGCAGCTTAAACCGACAGGGCCTGGCTGAGACCCAGTACTTC
TRBJ2-1 | - | few | TRBV20-1 | CCARDFGMRGYNEQFF | TGCTGTGCTAGAGATTTTGGGATGAGAGGCTACAATGAGCAGTTCTTC
TRBJ2-7 | TRBD2 | many | TRBV11-2 | CASSSSGNTYEQYF | TGTGCCAGCAGCTCTAGCGGAAACACCTACGAGCAGTACTTC
TRBJ2-7 | TRBD2 | few | TRBV3-1 | CASSQDYGTSIAEQYF | TGTGCCAGCAGCCAAGATTACGGGACTAGCATCGCCGAGCAGTACTTC
TRBJ2-3 | TRBD1 | many | TRBV13 | CASSSTGGADTQYF | TGTGCCAGCAGCTCGACAGGGGGCGCAGATACGCAGTATTTT
TRBJ2-1 | TRBD1 | - | TRBV5-1 | CASSFRPGQSYNEQFF | TGCGCCAGCAGCTTCAGGCCGGGACAGTCCTACAATGAGCAGTTCTTC
TRBJ2-7 | - | - | TRBV10-3 | CAKTGRYEQYF | TGTGCCAAGACAGGCCGCTACGAGCAGTACTTC
TRBJ1-4 | - | many | TRBV5-1 | CASSFFGATNEKLFF | TGCGCCAGCAGCTTTTTTGGGGCAACTAATGAAAAACTGTTTTTT
TRBJ2-1 | TRBD2 | - | TRBV12-3/TRBV12-4 | CASVAGGHSYNEQFF | TGTGCCAGCGTAGCGGGAGGGCACTCCTACAATGAGCAGTTCTTC
TRBJ2-1 | TRBD2 | once | TRBV2 | CARSSSLGITSGMLEQFF | TGTGCCCGCAGTTCGTCCCTCGGGATCACTAGCGGGATGTTGGAGCAGTTCTTC
TRBJ2-5 | TRBD1 | - | TRBV3-1 | CASSLTGGVGETQYF | TGTGCCAGCTCTTTGACAGGGGGCGTAGGAGAGACCCAGTACTTC
TRBJ1-6 | TRBD1 | few | TRBV2 | CASWTGSHLHF | TGTGCCAGCTGGACAGGGTCCCACCTCCACTTT
TRBJ2-1 | TRBD2 | many | TRBV7-8 | CASSSTTSGGANNEQFF | TGTGCCAGCAGCTCGACAACTAGCGGGGGGGCCAACAATGAGCAGTTCTTC
TRBJ1-2 | - | few | TRBV10-3 | CAISERGDYGYTF | TGTGCCATCAGTGAGAGGGGGGACTATGGCTACACCTTC
TRBJ2-3 | - | - | TRBV12-3/TRBV12-4 | CASSLETRDTQYF | TGTGCCAGCAGTTTAGAGACTAGGGATACGCAGTATTTT
TRBJ1-6 | - | many | TRBV10-3 | CAIRPLESSPLHF | TGTGCCATCAGACCTCTGGAGAGTTCACCCCTCCACTTT
TRBJ1-2 | - | many | TRBV9 | CASSVSSVGYGYTF | TGTGCCAGCAGCGTTAGTTCCGTGGGCTATGGCTACACCTTC
TRBJ2-7 | TRBD2 | - | TRBV20-1 | CSARRPPSGKAYEQYF | TGCAGTGCTAGAAGGCCCCCTAGCGGGAAAGCCTACGAGCAGTACTTC
TRBJ2-7 | - | many | TRBV29-1 | CSVEDPFSYEQYF | TGCAGCGTTGAAGATCCATTCTCCTACGAGCAGTACTTC
TRBJ2-1 | TRBD2 | few | TRBV7-9 | CASILLAGGSYNEQFF | TGTGCCAGTATTCTCCTAGCGGGAGGTTCCTACAATGAGCAGTTCTTC
TRBJ2-4 | - | - | TRBV3-1 | CASSPFFLSVPLSGQNIQYF | TGTGCCAGCAGCCCCTTTTTTTTGTCCGTTCCCCTGTCGGGCCAAAACATTCAGTACTTC
TRBJ2-1 | - | few | TRBV24-1 | CATSDLNSLSDEQFF | TGTGCCACCAGTGATTTGAACAGCCTCTCGGATGAGCAGTTCTTC
TRBJ2-3 | - | few | TRBV7-2 | CASSLAWAGSPSSTDTQYF | TGTGCCAGCAGCTTAGCGTGGGCGGGGTCCCCTTCTAGCACAGATACGCAGTATTTT
TRBJ2-1 | - | - | TRBV27 | CARSLDRYNEQFF | TGTGCCCGCAGTTTGGACAGATACAATGAGCAGTTCTTC
TRBJ2-3 | TRBD2 | few | TRBV29-1 | CSVEPGTSLGPDTQYF | TGCAGCGTTGAACCGGGGACTAGCTTGGGGCCAGATACGCAGTATTTT
TRBJ2-1 | - | many | TRBV7-8 | CASSLGGDSNEQFF | TGTGCCAGCAGCTTAGGCGGGGACAGCAATGAGCAGTTCTTC
TRBJ2-5 | - | - | TRBV20-1 | CSARDPDSPQETQYF | TGCAGTGCTAGAGACCCTGACAGCCCCCAAGAGACCCAGTACTTC
TRBJ2-7 | TRBD1 | many | TRBV10-3 | CAIDRGREQYF | TGTGCCATCGACAGGGGGCGAGAGCAGTACTTC
TRBJ2-3 | - | many | TRBV6-4 | CASSKNPTALTDTQYF | TGTGCCAGCAGTAAAAATCCGACAGCGCTCACAGATACGCAGTATTTT
TRBJ2-5 | - | - | TRBV28 | CASSWEGAPKETQYF | TGTGCCAGCAGCTGGGAAGGGGCCCCCAAAGAGACCCAGTACTTC
TRBJ1-3 | - | few | TRBV5-1 | CASSLETGASGNTIYF | TGCGCCAGCAGCTTGGAGACGGGGGCGTCGGGAAACACCATATATTTT
TRBJ2-1 | - | few | TRBV29-1 | CSGKPGTYNEQFF | TGCAGCGGTAAACCAGGGACCTACAATGAGCAGTTCTTC
TRBJ2-7 | TRBD2 | many | TRBV4-3 | CASSRSGTSYEQYF | TGCGCCAGCAGCCGGAGCGGGACCTCCTACGAGCAGTACTTC
TRBJ2-3 | TRBD2 | few | TRBV28 | CASSPLSPGLVLTDTQYF | TGTGCCAGCAGTCCGTTATCCCCGGGACTAGTCCTCACAGATACGCAGTATTTT
TRBJ1-2 | - | - | TRBV6-4 | CASSDSRGGYTF | TGTGCCAGCAGTGACTCGCGTGGTGGCTACACCTTC
TRBJ1-1 | - | many | TRBV6-2/TRBV6-3 | CASSYGGRGTEAFF | TGTGCCAGCAGTTACGGCGGCAGGGGTACTGAAGCTTTCTTT
TRBJ2-5 | - | - | TRBV27 | CASSLKFHLEETQYF | TGTGCCAGCAGTTTAAAGTTCCACTTGGAAGAGACCCAGTACTTC
TRBJ2-3 | TRBD1 | few | TRBV6-4 | CASSDTGGRDTQYF | TGTGCCAGCAGTGATACAGGGGGCAGGGATACGCAGTATTTT